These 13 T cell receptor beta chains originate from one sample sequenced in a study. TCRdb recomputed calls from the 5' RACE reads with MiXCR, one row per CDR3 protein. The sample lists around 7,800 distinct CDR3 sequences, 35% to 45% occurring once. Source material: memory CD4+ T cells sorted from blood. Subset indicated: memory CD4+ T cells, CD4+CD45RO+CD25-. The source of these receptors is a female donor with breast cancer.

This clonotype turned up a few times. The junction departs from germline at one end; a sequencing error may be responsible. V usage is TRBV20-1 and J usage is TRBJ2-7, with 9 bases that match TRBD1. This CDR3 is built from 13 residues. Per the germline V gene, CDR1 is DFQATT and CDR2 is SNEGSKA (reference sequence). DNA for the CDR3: TGCAGGATACAGGGGGCCTACACCTACGAGCGGTACTTC. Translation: CRIQGAYTYERYF.

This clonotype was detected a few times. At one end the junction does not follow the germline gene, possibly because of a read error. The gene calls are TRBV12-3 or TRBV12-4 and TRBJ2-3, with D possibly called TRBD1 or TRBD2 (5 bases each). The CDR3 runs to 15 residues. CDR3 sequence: CASSLEGMATDTQYF. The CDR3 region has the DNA TGTGCCAGCAGCTTAGAGGGGATGGCCACAGATACGCAGTATTTT.

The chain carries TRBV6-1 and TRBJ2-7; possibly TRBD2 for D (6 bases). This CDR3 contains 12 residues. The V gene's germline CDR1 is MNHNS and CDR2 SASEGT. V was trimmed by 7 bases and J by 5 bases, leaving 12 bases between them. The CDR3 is CASKGGLDEQYF. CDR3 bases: TGTGCCAGCAAGGGAGGTTTAGACGAGCAGTACTTC.

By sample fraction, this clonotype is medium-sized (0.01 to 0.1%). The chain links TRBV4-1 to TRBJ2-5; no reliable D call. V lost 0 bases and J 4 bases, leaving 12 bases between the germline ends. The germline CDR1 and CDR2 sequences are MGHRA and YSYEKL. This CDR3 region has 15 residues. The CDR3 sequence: CASSQDAVARETQYF. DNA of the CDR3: TGCGCCAGCAGCCAAGATGCTGTAGCTCGAGAGACCCAGTACTTC.

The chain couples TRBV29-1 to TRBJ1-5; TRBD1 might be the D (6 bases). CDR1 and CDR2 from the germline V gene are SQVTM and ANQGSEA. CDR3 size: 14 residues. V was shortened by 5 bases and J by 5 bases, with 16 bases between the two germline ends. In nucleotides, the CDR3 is TGCAGCGTTAGCGGCGGAGGGGGGGATCAGCCCCAGCATTTT. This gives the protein CSVSGGGGDQPQHF.

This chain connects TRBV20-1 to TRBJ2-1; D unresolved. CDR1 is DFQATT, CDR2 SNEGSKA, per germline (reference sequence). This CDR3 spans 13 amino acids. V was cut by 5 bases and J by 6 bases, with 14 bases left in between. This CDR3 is CSAPAPPSNEQFF. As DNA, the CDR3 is TGCAGTGCTCCTGCCCCTCCGTCCAATGAGCAGTTCTTC.

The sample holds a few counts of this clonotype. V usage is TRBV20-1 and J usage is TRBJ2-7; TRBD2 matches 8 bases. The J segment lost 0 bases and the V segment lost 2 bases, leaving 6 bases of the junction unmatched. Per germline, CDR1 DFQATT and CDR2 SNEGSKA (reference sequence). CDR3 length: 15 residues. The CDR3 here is CSARTSSGSSYEQYF. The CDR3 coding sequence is TGCAGTGCTAGAACCTCCAGCGGGAGCTCCTACGAGCAGTACTTC.

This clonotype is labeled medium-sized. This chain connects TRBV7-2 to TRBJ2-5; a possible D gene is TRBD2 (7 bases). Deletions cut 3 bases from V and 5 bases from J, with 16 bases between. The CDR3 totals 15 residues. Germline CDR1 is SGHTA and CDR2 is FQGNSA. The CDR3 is CASSLGVGGGETQYF. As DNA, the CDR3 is TGTGCCAGCAGCTTGGGAGTGGGAGGGGGGGAGACCCAGTACTTC.

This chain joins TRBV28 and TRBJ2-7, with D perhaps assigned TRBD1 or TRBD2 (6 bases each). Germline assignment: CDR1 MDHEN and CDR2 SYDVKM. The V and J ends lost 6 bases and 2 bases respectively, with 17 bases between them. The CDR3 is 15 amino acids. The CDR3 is CASRPVRGEAYEQYF. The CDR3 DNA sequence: TGTGCCAGCAGACCCGTAAGGGGGGAGGCCTACGAGCAGTACTTC.

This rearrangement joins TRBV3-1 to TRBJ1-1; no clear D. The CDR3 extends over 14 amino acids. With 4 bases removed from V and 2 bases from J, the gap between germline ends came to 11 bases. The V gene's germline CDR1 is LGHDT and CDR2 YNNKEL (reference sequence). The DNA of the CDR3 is TGTGCCAGCAGCCGATCCGGGTCTAACACTGAAGCTTTCTTT. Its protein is CASSRSGSNTEAFF.

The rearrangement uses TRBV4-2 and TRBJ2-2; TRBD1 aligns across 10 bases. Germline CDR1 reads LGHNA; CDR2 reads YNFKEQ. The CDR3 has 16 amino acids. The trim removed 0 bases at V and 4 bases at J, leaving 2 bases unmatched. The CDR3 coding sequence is TGTGCCAGCAGCCAAGATAGGGACAGGGGCACCGGGGAGCTGTTTTTT. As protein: CASSQDRDRGTGELFF.

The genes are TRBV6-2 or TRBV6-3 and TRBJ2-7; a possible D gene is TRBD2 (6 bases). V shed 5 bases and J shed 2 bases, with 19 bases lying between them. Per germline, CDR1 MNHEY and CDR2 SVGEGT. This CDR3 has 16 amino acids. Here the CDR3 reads CASSHLRRGATYEQYF. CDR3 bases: TGTGCCAGCAGTCACCTTCGGAGGGGAGCAACCTACGAGCAGTACTTC.

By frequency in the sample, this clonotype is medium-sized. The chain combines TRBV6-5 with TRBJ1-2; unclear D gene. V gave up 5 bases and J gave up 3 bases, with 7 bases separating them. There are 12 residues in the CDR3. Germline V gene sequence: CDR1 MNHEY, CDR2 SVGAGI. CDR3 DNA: TGTGCCAGCAGTCGGGGAGACTATGGCTACACCTTC. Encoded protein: CASSRGDYGYTF.